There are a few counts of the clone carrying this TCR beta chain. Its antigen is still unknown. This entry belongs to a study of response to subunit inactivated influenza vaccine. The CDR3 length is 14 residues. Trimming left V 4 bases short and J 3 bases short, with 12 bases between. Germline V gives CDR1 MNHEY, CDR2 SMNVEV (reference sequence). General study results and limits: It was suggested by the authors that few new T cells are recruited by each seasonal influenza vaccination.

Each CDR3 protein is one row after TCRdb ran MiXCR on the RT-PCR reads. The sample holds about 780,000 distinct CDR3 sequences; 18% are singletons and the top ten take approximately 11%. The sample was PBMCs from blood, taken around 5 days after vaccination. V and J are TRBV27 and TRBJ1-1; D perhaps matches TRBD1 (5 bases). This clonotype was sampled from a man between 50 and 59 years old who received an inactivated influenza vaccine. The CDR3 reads CASSSQGDHTEAFF. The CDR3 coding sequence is TGTGCCAGCAGTTCCCAAGGGGACCACACTGAAGCTTTCTTT.